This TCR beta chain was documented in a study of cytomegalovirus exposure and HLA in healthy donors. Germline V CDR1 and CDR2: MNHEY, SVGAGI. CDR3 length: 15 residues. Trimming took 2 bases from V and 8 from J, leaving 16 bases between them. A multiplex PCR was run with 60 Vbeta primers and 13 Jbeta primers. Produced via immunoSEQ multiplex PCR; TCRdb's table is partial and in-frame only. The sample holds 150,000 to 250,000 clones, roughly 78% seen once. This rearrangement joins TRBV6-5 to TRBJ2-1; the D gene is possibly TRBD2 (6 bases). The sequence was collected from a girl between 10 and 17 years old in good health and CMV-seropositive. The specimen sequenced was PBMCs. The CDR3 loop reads CASSYVGTLPHEQFF. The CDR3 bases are TGTGCCAGCAGTTACGTCGGGACTCTCCCCCATGAGCAGTTCTTC.